One sample yielded the 30 T cell receptor beta chains listed below, sequenced in a study of response to subunit inactivated influenza vaccine. One entry per CDR3 protein results from TCRdb running MiXCR on the RT-PCR reads. The sample comprises 750,000 to 850,000 distinct CDR3 sequences, roughly 20% of which are singletons, and roughly a tenth rests with the top ten. This specimen consisted of PBMCs from blood, obtained 5 to 6 days after vaccination. These TCRs come from a man aged 45-60 years who received an inactivated influenza vaccine.

Ten or more counts support this clonotype. The CDR3 DNA sequence: TGTGCCATCAGTAATAGAGGAGAAGGCGAGCAGTACTTC. Protein: CAISNRGEGEQYF. V usage is TRBV10-3 and J usage is TRBJ2-7; no definite D call. The V end lost 5 bases, the J end lost 6 bases, and 14 bases lay between the germline ends. The CDR3 runs to 13 residues. From germline, CDR1 is ENHRY and CDR2 SYGVKD.

This clonotype has just one count. V is TRBV3-1 and J is TRBJ2-4; no definite D call. From germline, CDR1 is LGHDT and CDR2 YNNKEL (reference sequence). The CDR3 length is 12 residues. V lost 0 bases and J lost 13, with 10 bases in between. CDR3 sequence reads: CASSQEGTEQYF. In DNA form, the CDR3 reads TGTGCCAGCAGCCAAGAGGGAACGGAACAGTACTTC.

The table lists this clonotype with many counts. The chain links TRBV12-3 or TRBV12-4 to TRBJ1-5, with 8 bases lining up with TRBD1. The J segment lost 4 bases and the V segment lost 9 bases, leaving 2 bases of the junction unmatched. The CDR3 covers 12 residues. The CDR3 reads CARGQANQPQHF. CDR3 DNA sequence: TGTGCCAGGGGACAGGCGAATCAGCCCCAGCATTTT.

This clonotype was picked up many times. J is TRBJ1-3 and V is TRBV29-1; perhaps TRBD1 as D (5 bases). This CDR3 spans 14 amino acids. Germline values: CDR1 SQVTM, CDR2 ANQGSEA. Trimming shortened V by 6 bases and J by 0 bases, and 12 bases separated the two germline ends. CDR3 sequence (DNA): TGCAGCGTGGCTGGGGACCTCTCTGGAAACACCATATATTTT. This sequence encodes CSVAGDLSGNTIYF.

This clonotype showed up many times. The genes are TRBV29-1 and TRBJ2-1; TRBD2 matches at 10 bases. This CDR3 has 12 residues. Per germline, CDR1 SQVTM and CDR2 ANQGSEA. With V trimmed by 6 bases and J by 8 bases, 4 bases remained unmatched. CDR3 DNA: TGCAGCGTAGCCGGGACTAGCGATGAGCAGTTCTTC. This encodes CSVAGTSDEQFF.

This clonotype has more than one count but fewer than ten. CDR3 DNA: TGTGCCAGCAGCTTAGTAAGGGACAGGGCCTACGAGCAGTACTTC. It specifies CASSLVRDRAYEQYF. The chain links TRBV7-6 to TRBJ2-7; 9 nucleotides match TRBD1. V shed 1 base and J 2 bases; nucleotides not matched to a gene: 3. The CDR3 extends over 15 amino acids. CDR1 and CDR2 (germline): SGHVS, FNYEAQ.

The chain is built from TRBV4-1 and TRBJ2-1; TRBD2 matches 8 bases. CDR1 is MGHRA, CDR2 YSYEKL, per germline. V lost 5 bases and J lost 5; bases outside the gene matches: 5. The length of the CDR3 is 14 residues. The CDR3, as DNA: TGCGCCAGCAGCTACAGGACTAGCAACAATGAGCAGTTCTTC. As protein: CASSYRTSNNEQFF.

This clonotype was seen more than once but under ten times. The chain couples TRBV20-1 to TRBJ1-5; unclear D gene. The germline V gene encodes CDR1 DFQATT and CDR2 SNEGSKA (reference sequence). The CDR3 has 13 amino acids. Trimming stripped 0 bases from V and 4 bases from J, with 7 bases between. CDR3 sequence reads: CSARDVSNQPQHF. CDR3 bases: TGCAGTGCTAGAGATGTCAGTAATCAGCCCCAGCATTTT.

A few counts support this clonotype. The J gene is TRBJ2-1, the V gene TRBV6-1; D is unresolved. Germline CDR1 reads MNHNS; CDR2 reads SASEGT. Trimming removed 7 bases from V and 5 bases from J, with 12 bases in between. This CDR3 region has 13 residues. The CDR3 loop reads CASTHSRDNEQFF. The CDR3 DNA reads TGTGCCAGCACCCACTCAAGGGACAATGAGCAGTTCTTC.

The V and J genes are TRBV20-1 and TRBJ2-7, with D possibly TRBD1 on 5 matching bases. Germline values: CDR1 DFQATT, CDR2 SNEGSKA (reference sequence). V lost 3 bases and J lost 6, with 21 bases in between. The CDR3 runs 15 residues. The CDR3 coding sequence is TGCAGTGCTAGGGGGATAGGGGCAAGATGGATCGAGCAGTACTTC. Residues: CSARGIGARWIEQYF.

This clonotype was seen once. The rearrangement joins TRBV7-8 to TRBJ1-1, with TRBD1 matching 11 bases. V shed 7 bases and J 8 bases; nucleotides not matched to a gene: 15. The CDR3 sequence is 16 residues long. Germline V gene data show CDR1 as SGHVS and CDR2 as FQNEAQ. The CDR3 protein is CASTPGADRGHGEAFF. The CDR3, as DNA: TGTGCCAGCACTCCTGGCGCGGACAGGGGGCATGGGGAAGCTTTCTTT. Together with reference TRBV7-8 and TRBJ1-1, the CDR3 gives the full variable domain: GAGVSQSPRYKVAKRGQDVALRCDPISGHVSLFWYQQALGQGPEFLTYFQNEAQLDKSGLPSDRFFAERPEGSVSTLKIQRTQQEDSAVYLCASTPGADRGHGEAFFGQGTRLTVV.

This clonotype was detected only a few times. The rearrangement links TRBV20-1 to TRBJ1-2; 9 bases are a match to TRBD1. Per the germline V gene, CDR1 is DFQATT and CDR2 is SNEGSKA (reference sequence). The CDR3 covers 14 residues. The junction had 8 bases not matched to a gene; V was cut back by 1 base and J by 8 bases. The chain's CDR3 is CSARAVGTGTGYTF. CDR3 bases: TGCAGTGCTAGAGCCGTCGGGACAGGGACCGGCTACACCTTC.

Of note for this clonotype: One junction end disagrees with the germline gene, perhaps due to a read error. The rearrangement joins TRBV5-4 to TRBJ2-1; 11 positions match TRBD2. The CDR3 has 15 residues. Germline V lookup: CDR1 SGHNT, CDR2 YYREEE (reference sequence). The CDR3 is CASSLSGRAYDEQFF. As DNA, the CDR3 is TGTGCCAGCAGCCTTAGCGGGAGGGCCTACGATGAGCAGTTCTTC.

This clonotype was seen a few times. The chain has TRBV6-2 or TRBV6-3 and TRBJ2-1; D is unclear. Trimming pared 5 bases from V and 8 bases from J, leaving 7 bases between. Per germline, CDR1 MNHEY and CDR2 SVGEGT. The CDR3 consists of 11 residues. The CDR3 loop reads CASSPFYEQFF. The CDR3 bases are TGTGCCAGCAGTCCCTTCTATGAGCAGTTCTTC.

The sample holds a few counts of this clonotype. This rearrangement joins TRBV6-2 or TRBV6-3 to TRBJ2-7; 7 nucleotides align to TRBD2. The CDR3 consists of 15 residues. Trimming at V came to 7 bases and at J to 3 bases, leaving 12 bases not matched to a gene. Germline V gives CDR1 MNHEY, CDR2 SVGEGT. CDR3 sequence (DNA): TGTGCCAGCACCTCGGTCGGCGGGAGTTTCTACGAGCAGTACTTC. Translation gives CASTSVGGSFYEQYF.

This clonotype was seen just once. The rearrangement uses TRBV6-1 and TRBJ1-1, with TRBD1 as a possible D gene (6 bases). In germline, CDR1 is MNHNS, CDR2 SASEGT. The CDR3 is 15 amino acids. The V gene lost 4 bases and the J gene lost 0 bases, with 12 bases spanning the gap. DNA for the CDR3: TGTGCCAGCAGTGTGCGCCGGACAGTGAACACTGAAGCTTTCTTT. This translates into CASSVRRTVNTEAFF.

The chain carries TRBV7-2 and TRBJ2-3, with TRBD2 identical over 9 bases. V was pared by 6 bases and J by 11 bases, with 12 bases of the junction left unmatched. This CDR3 contains 14 residues. Germline V lookup: CDR1 SGHTA, CDR2 FQGNSA. CDR3 in DNA: TGTGCCAGCAGTCTTAGCGGGGGCAGCGCTGGGCAGTATTTT. It is translated as CASSLSGGSAGQYF.

This chain connects TRBV15 to TRBJ2-4; perhaps TRBD1 as D (5 bases). Trimming left V 0 bases short and J 5 bases short, with 8 bases between. Germline CDR1 is LNHNV and CDR2 is YYDKDF (reference sequence). The CDR3 spans 14 residues. Written as DNA, the CDR3 is TGTGCCACCAGCAGAGAGACAGAGCAAAACATTCAGTACTTC. Its translation is CATSRETEQNIQYF.

V and J are TRBV20-1 and TRBJ2-1, with 9 nucleotides matching TRBD2. Germline V gene lookup returns CDR1 DFQATT and CDR2 SNEGSKA (reference sequence). This CDR3 has 16 residues. V was clipped by 3 bases and J by 0 bases; unmatched bases: 6. CDR3 residues: CSASRLAGLSYNEQFF. Written as DNA, the CDR3 is TGCAGTGCTAGTAGGCTAGCGGGGCTCTCCTACAATGAGCAGTTCTTC.

This clonotype has only a few counts. The J gene is TRBJ1-6, the V gene TRBV5-1; the D is unclear. Trimming took 0 bases from V and 7 from J, leaving 11 bases between them. The CDR3 has 15 amino acids. The V gene's germline CDR1 is SGHRS and CDR2 YFSETQ. The CDR3 nucleotides read TGCGCCAGCAGCTTGGAAGACCTGCGGAATTCACCCCTCCACTTT. Its protein is CASSLEDLRNSPLHF.

This clonotype appeared a few times. V and J are TRBV9 and TRBJ2-1; 7 nucleotides agree with TRBD2. The germline V gene encodes CDR1 SGDLS and CDR2 YYNGEE. The length of the CDR3 is 16 residues. V was pared by 0 bases and J by 4 bases, with 7 bases of the junction left unmatched. The DNA for the CDR3 is TGTGCCAGCAGCGTAGAACCAGCGGGAACATACAATGAGCAGTTCTTC. It yields the protein CASSVEPAGTYNEQFF.

This clonotype has only a few counts. The chain carries TRBV4-1 and TRBJ2-1, with 10 bases matching TRBD2. V was pared by 1 base and J by 5 bases, with 11 bases of the junction left unmatched. The CDR3 runs to 18 residues. Germline CDR1 and CDR2: MGHRA and YSYEKL. CDR3 loop: CASSQVPVTSGPHNEQFF. As DNA, the CDR3 is TGCGCCAGCAGCCAAGTCCCCGTGACTAGCGGGCCCCACAATGAGCAGTTCTTC.

This clonotype was picked up a small number of times. The V call is TRBV12-3 or TRBV12-4, the J call TRBJ2-2; TRBD1 might be the D (6 bases). The V end was cut by 2 bases, the J end by 4 bases, with 11 bases between. CDR3 size: 15 residues. CDR3 sequence: CASSLTTGSTGELFF. The CDR3 bases are TGTGCCAGCAGTTTAACCACAGGGAGCACCGGGGAGCTGTTTTTT.

This clonotype was seen more than once but under ten times. The CDR3 loop reads CASSLTLAAYTDTQYF. In nucleotides, the CDR3 is TGTGCCAGCAGTTTAACCCTAGCGGCCTACACAGATACGCAGTATTTT. The chain combines TRBV27 with TRBJ2-3; the match to TRBD2 covers 7 bases. Germline CDR1 MNHEY, CDR2 SMNVEV (reference sequence). This CDR3 comprises 16 residues. After removal of 2 bases from V and 2 bases from J, the junction contained 7 bases not matched to a gene.

The rearrangement joins TRBV7-2 to TRBJ1-1; maybe TRBD1 (6 bases). The CDR3 extends over 14 amino acids. Germline V lookup: CDR1 SGHTA, CDR2 FQGNSA. Trimming pared 5 bases from V and 0 bases from J, leaving 10 bases between. The CDR3 DNA sequence: TGTGCCAGCAGCCAGCAGGGGCTGAACACTGAAGCTTTCTTT. The encoded protein is CASSQQGLNTEAFF.

The sample holds a few counts of this clonotype. The chain employs TRBV20-1 and TRBJ2-1; the match to TRBD2 covers 8 bases. Germline CDR1 and CDR2: DFQATT and SNEGSKA (reference sequence). CDR3 length equals 15 residues. For the CDR3, the DNA is TGCAGCAATATGGTGGCGGGAGGAGGTAACAATGAGCAGTTCTTC. Translating gives CSNMVAGGGNNEQFF.

The J gene is TRBJ1-1, the V gene TRBV21-1; the table calls TRBD1, which could not be checked here. TRBV21-1 is annotated as a pseudogene. The length of the CDR3 is 14 residues. This CDR3 reads CASSNPDRNTEAFF. CDR3 nucleotide sequence: TGTGCCAGCAGCAACCCGGACCGTAACACTGAAGCTTTCTTT.

This clonotype was found many times. CDR3 in amino acids: CSALSGDTQYF. The CDR3 coding sequence is TGCAGTGCCCTCAGCGGGGATACGCAGTATTTT. This chain uses TRBV20-1 with TRBJ2-3, with D possibly matching TRBD2 (6 bases). Trimming took 6 bases from V and 6 from J, leaving 10 bases between them. Germline V lookup: CDR1 DFQATT, CDR2 SNEGSKA (reference sequence). This CDR3 region has 11 residues.

This clonotype was picked up a small number of times. The CDR3 DNA is TGTGCCAGCAGCCCAGAGGCGGGGGCGGGAAACACCATATATTTT. Its protein product is CASSPEAGAGNTIYF. The chain has TRBV7-2 and TRBJ1-3; TRBD1 is a possible D gene (6 bases). Germline V gene sequence: CDR1 SGHTA, CDR2 FQGNSA. The V end lost 5 bases, the J end lost 4 bases, and 15 bases lay between the germline ends. The length of the CDR3 is 15 residues.

This clonotype was observed a few times. The V and J genes are TRBV24-1 and TRBJ2-2; maybe TRBD1 (5 bases). Trimming removed 4 bases from V and 7 bases from J, with 12 bases in between. This CDR3 region has 14 residues. The germline V gene has CDR1 KGHDR and CDR2 SFDVKD. The CDR3, as DNA: TGTGCCACCAGTGAATCCCCAGGGTACGGGGAGCTGTTTTTT. Its translation is CATSESPGYGELFF.